The 12 T cell receptor beta chains presented below share a single source sample, sequenced in a study of response to subunit inactivated influenza vaccine. TCRdb recomputed calls from the RT-PCR reads with MiXCR, one row per CDR3 protein. The table includes 450,000 to 600,000 distinct CDR3 sequences, 16% detected once. Specimen: CD4+ T cells sorted from PBMCs, collected approximately 25 months after vaccination. The receptors were sampled from a man aged 50 to 69 who received an inactivated influenza vaccine.

The rearrangement joins TRBV4-3 to TRBJ2-3; 8 bases are a match to TRBD1. The CDR3 covers 16 residues. Germline loops: CDR1 LGHNA, CDR2 YSLEER. With 1 base clipped from V and 6 bases from J, the junction kept 9 bases outside the gene matches. In DNA, the CDR3 is TGCGCCAGCAGCCAAGGGCTCAGGGGGCTAAGGGATACGCAGTATTTT. Its protein product is CASSQGLRGLRDTQYF.

CDR3 nucleotides: TGCAGCGTTCGGACTAGGGGATCCTACAATGAGCAGTTCTTC. It translates to CSVRTRGSYNEQFF. The chain carries TRBV29-1 and TRBJ2-1; 7 nucleotides align to TRBD2. V shed 5 bases, J shed 1 base, and the junction held 5 bases outside the gene matches. Germline lookup yields CDR1 SQVTM and CDR2 ANQGSEA. The CDR3 loop spans 14 amino acids.

The chain couples TRBV5-6 to TRBJ1-2; D is perhaps TRBD1 (6 bases). The CDR3 spans 13 residues. The ends were cut back, 4 bases at V and 8 bases at J, with 15 bases in the middle. Germline V gene lookup returns CDR1 SGHDT and CDR2 YYEEEE. CDR3 nucleotide sequence: TGTGCCAGCAGCCGGGGCAGGGGATACGGCTACACCTTC. It encodes CASSRGRGYGYTF.

This clonotype was observed a handful of times. The V and J genes are TRBV12-3 or TRBV12-4 and TRBJ2-3, with D possibly being TRBD1 (6 bases). Deletions cut 3 bases from V and 0 bases from J, with 10 bases between. The CDR3 covers 15 residues. CDR3 amino acids: CASSLDSISTDTQYF. The DNA for the CDR3 is TGTGCCAGCAGTTTGGACAGTATTAGCACAGATACGCAGTATTTT.

This clonotype was picked up a small number of times. The chain carries TRBV4-2 and TRBJ2-7; no clear D. This CDR3 has 16 amino acids. Germline V CDR1 and CDR2: LGHNA, YNFKEQ. Trimming stripped 2 bases from V and 0 bases from J, with 14 bases between. CDR3 loop: CASSQSPAGSSYEQYF. In DNA form, the CDR3 reads TGTGCCAGCAGCCAATCCCCAGCCGGTAGCTCCTACGAGCAGTACTTC.

Regarding this clonotype: A much bigger clone sits one base away, suggesting this may be a read error. This chain connects TRBV24-1 to TRBJ2-2, with D possibly being TRBD2 (6 bases). The length of the CDR3 is 14 residues. Between the trimmed V and J ends, which lost 9 bases and 2 bases, there was a span of 12 bases. Germline CDR1 reads KGHDR; CDR2 reads SFDVKD. The CDR3 DNA follows: TGTGCCACCGCCTCTAGCGCAAACACCGGGGAGCTGTTTTTT. It encodes CATASSANTGELFF.

This chain joins TRBV12-3 or TRBV12-4 and TRBJ1-4, with D possibly matching TRBD1 (5 bases). The V end was cut by 3 bases, the J end by 11 bases, with 7 bases between. This CDR3 spans 11 amino acids. The CDR3 here is CASSFGGKLFF. The CDR3 DNA sequence: TGTGCCAGCAGTTTTGGGGGGAAACTGTTTTTT.

A few counts support this clonotype. The chain recombines TRBV5-1 with TRBJ2-2; D possibly matches TRBD1 or TRBD2 (5 bases each). The CDR3 sequence is 15 residues long. V gave up 4 bases and J gave up 3 bases, with 13 bases separating them. Germline V gives CDR1 SGHRS, CDR2 YFSETQ. The CDR3 sequence is CASSKTGTDTGELFF. In DNA, the CDR3 is TGCGCCAGCAGCAAAACCGGGACGGACACCGGGGAGCTGTTTTTT.

This clonotype has more than one count but fewer than ten. V usage is TRBV5-1 and J usage is TRBJ1-2, with 8 bases aligning to TRBD1. The V segment lost 4 bases and the J segment 3 bases; nucleotides outside the gene matches: 5. Germline loops: CDR1 SGHRS, CDR2 YFSETQ. The CDR3 length is 14 residues. This CDR3 is CASSVQGVDYGYTF. Written as DNA, the CDR3 is TGCGCCAGCAGCGTACAGGGGGTCGACTATGGCTACACCTTC.

The V gene is TRBV25-1, the J gene TRBJ2-1, with a possible D match to TRBD2 (6 bases). This CDR3 has 14 residues. Trimming shortened V by 3 bases and J by 10 bases, and 16 bases separated the two germline ends. Germline lookup yields CDR1 MGHDK and CDR2 SYGVNS. The CDR3 is CASSDQVSRGEQFF. For the CDR3, the DNA is TGTGCCAGCAGTGATCAAGTCAGCCGGGGGGAGCAGTTCTTC. The entire variable domain, with the rest obtained from reference TRBV25-1 and TRBJ2-1, is as follows: EADIYQTPRYLVIGTGKKITLECSQTMGHDKMYWYQQDPGMELHLIHYSYGVNSTEKGDLSSESTVSRIRTEHFPLTLESARPSHTSQYLCASSDQVSRGEQFFGPGTRLTVL.

This clonotype was observed a handful of times. The chain joins TRBV9 to TRBJ2-3; possible D gene TRBD2, 5 bases. The V gene lost 2 bases and the J gene lost 6 bases, with 16 bases spanning the gap. The CDR3 length is 15 residues. Looked up from germline, CDR1 is SGDLS and CDR2 is YYNGEE. CDR3 in amino acids: CASSVRQDYRDTQYF. In DNA form, the CDR3 reads TGTGCCAGCAGCGTTCGGCAAGACTATCGGGATACGCAGTATTTT.

This clonotype was found many times. The chain joins TRBV25-1 to TRBJ2-3; D remains unclear. Germline loops: CDR1 MGHDK, CDR2 SYGVNS. This CDR3 has 15 residues. V shed 4 bases and J shed 3 bases, with 14 bases lying between them. The CDR3 nucleotides read TGTGCCAGCAGTGGAGTAGGGTTGGGAACAGATACGCAGTATTTT. Protein sequence: CASSGVGLGTDTQYF.